This TCR beta chain was identified during a study of blood T cell repertoires in COVID-19. Study-wide background: COVID-19 samples collected from the United States, Italy and Spain covered acute and convalescent phases. PBMCs, B-cell-depleted T cells, or T cells provided the cDNA or gDNA that made up the material.

This clone came up a few times. As originally analysed: Quantification of nucleated cells was approximated via reference gene primer amplification. TCRdb keeps only in-frame clones here, not all; method: immunoSEQ multiplex PCR. For V, J and clone size, that table is used; D and trimming come from the DNA. The top ten clones hold about 1.2% of a sample with over 300,000 clones, over 70% of them seen once. V shed 4 bases and J shed 8 bases, with 21 bases lying between them. The CDR3 length is 16 residues. The V gene's germline CDR1 is SGHTS and CDR2 YDEGEE. The rearrangement uses TRBV5-8 and TRBJ1-4; D gene ambiguous. The clonotype comes from a woman aged 45-60 years with acute or convalescent COVID-19. The sample comprised peripheral blood. The CDR3 bases are TGTGCCAGCAGCCCATCTTCGGCCGGGGTTCGGGAAAAACTGTTTTTT. This gives the protein CASSPSSAGVREKLFF.